Detailed here is one T cell receptor (beta chain). As yet, its antigen is unknown. One entry per CDR3 protein, called by TCRdb with MiXCR from the 5' RACE reads. The sample yields about 390,000 distinct CDR3 sequences, about 16% seen once. The length of the CDR3 is 12 residues. The ends were cut back, 3 bases at V and 8 bases at J, with 8 bases in the middle. The germline gives CDR1 SGHTA, CDR2 FQGNSA. This specimen belongs to a study of T-cell memory formation after mild COVID-19. Findings and limits, study-wide: Some responding clones appeared in pre-infection memory, suggesting cross-reactive memory joined. A second wave expanding day 15 to 37 was CD4+-biased; contracting clones were balanced.

The chain has TRBV7-2 and TRBJ2-1; the D is unclear. The sample taken for sequencing was PBMCs or a T cell subset sorted from them (not recorded which). The clonotype was recovered from a man aged 18-30 years who had mild COVID-19 (a few samples of this study predate the infection). Cell type and time point are not known. CDR3 amino acids: CASSFLADEQFF. In DNA, the CDR3 is TGTGCCAGCAGCTTTCTGGCAGATGAGCAGTTCTTC.